The T cell receptor (beta chain) under discussion was sequenced for a study of post-analysis software for immune sequencing data. About the study: Clinical courses comprised relapsing-remitting, secondary progressive and progressive-relapsing multiple sclerosis.

This clonotype was seen ten or more times. Its specificity is unknown. Overall study results and limits: Samples from one preparation batch, clustered by F measure, grouped strongly together. Controls had lower frequencies than patients of 4 or 5 TRBV segments, which included TRBV5-6, TRBV5-1 and TRBV20-1. Those with multiple sclerosis, the patient group, showed significantly lower normalized Chao1 diversity than controls.

Unique molecular identifiers were carried by the TCR beta cDNA libraries. When 1 to 10 million T cells were used, they gave around 500,000 cDNA molecules. TCRdb reprocessed the PCR reads via MiXCR and lists one record per CDR3 protein. The sample includes around 180,000 distinct CDR3 sequences, approximately 28% of them seen just once. Germline lookup yields CDR1 DFQATT and CDR2 SNEGSKA (reference sequence). CDR3 length: 15 residues. With V trimmed by 5 bases and J by 5 bases, 12 bases remained unmatched. The sample was blood. This clonotype was sampled from a girl aged 10 to 17 with multiple sclerosis. The chain employs TRBV20-1 and TRBJ2-1; 7 positions agree with TRBD2. The CDR3 spells CSAVPAQRGNNEQFF. The CDR3 bases are TGCAGTGCTGTCCCCGCGCAGCGGGGAAACAATGAGCAGTTCTTC.